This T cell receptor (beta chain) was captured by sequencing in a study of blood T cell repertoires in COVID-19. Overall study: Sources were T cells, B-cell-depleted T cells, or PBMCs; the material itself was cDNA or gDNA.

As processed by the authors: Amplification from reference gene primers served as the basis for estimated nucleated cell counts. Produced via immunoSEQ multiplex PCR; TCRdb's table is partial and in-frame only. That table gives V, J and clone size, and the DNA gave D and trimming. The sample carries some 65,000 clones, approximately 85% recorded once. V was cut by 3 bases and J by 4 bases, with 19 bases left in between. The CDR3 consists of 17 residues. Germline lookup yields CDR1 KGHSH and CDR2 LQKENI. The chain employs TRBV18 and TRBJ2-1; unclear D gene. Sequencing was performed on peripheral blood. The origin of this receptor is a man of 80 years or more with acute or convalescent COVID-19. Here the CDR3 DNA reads TGTGCCAGCTCACCTTCGGCAGGCAGAAACTTTTACAATGAGCAGTTCTTC. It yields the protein CASSPSAGRNFYNEQFF.